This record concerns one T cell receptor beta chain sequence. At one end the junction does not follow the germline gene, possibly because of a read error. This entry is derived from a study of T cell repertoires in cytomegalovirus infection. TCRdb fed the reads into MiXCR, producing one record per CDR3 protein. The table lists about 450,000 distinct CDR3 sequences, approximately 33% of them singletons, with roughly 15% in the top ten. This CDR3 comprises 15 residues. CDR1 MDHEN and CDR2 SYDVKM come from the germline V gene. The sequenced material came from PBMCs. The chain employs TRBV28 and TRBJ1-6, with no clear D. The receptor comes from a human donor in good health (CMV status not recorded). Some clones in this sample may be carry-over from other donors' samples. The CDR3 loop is CDSSSRSSYNSPLHF. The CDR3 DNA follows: TGTGACAGCAGTTCCAGGAGCTCCTATAATTCACCCCTCCACTTT.